What follows are 2 T cell receptor beta chains derived from one specimen sequenced in a study of shared clonotypes between healthy human individuals (dated by TCRdb to about 2020). Libraries were constructed by the immunoSEQ multiplex PCR assay. TCRdb took over this immuneACCESS table, retaining in-frame rearrangements with V and J assigned. Such tables are incomplete; in checked studies, under half of the missing clones stem from an unresolved V gene, and the remainder is unexplained. The sample table records 1 million to 1.3 million clones; more than 75% of these occur just once. Roughly 0.65% of the sample goes to the ten largest clones. Sequencing was done on a sample of memory CD4+ T cells from PBMCs. This specimen's cell subset or site label, interpreted: CD45RA-negative fraction. These receptors were obtained from a man aged 18 to 29 in good health. Some clones in this sample may be carry-over from other donors' samples.

The chain has TRBV6-1 and TRBJ2-1; D is unclear. Trimming cost V 8 bases and J 4 bases, with 6 bases left between them. Germline CDR1 is MNHNS and CDR2 is SASEGT. The CDR3 sequence is 11 residues long. In nucleotides, the CDR3 is TGTGCCAGCTTCGGTTACAATGAGCAGTTCTTC. Its translation: CASFGYNEQFF.

The chain recombines TRBV30 with TRBJ1-3; D ambiguous. The germline CDR1 and CDR2 sequences are GTSNPN and SVGIG (reference sequence). This CDR3 has 13 residues. V lost 3 bases to trimming and J lost 4 bases, with 10 bases between them. CDR3 sequence (DNA): TGTGCCTGGAGCGAGGGAGCGGGAAACACCATATATTTT. Translating it yields CAWSEGAGNTIYF.